The 24 T cell receptor beta chains listed next were all sequenced from one sample in a study of blood T cell repertoires in COVID-19. Profiled with immunoSEQ multiplex PCR; TCRdb holds only in-frame clones, not every one. This table holds just under 20,000 clones, roughly 90% found once. The sequenced sample was peripheral blood. These receptors were taken from a human donor in a cohort sampled during active COVID-19.

The chain carries TRBV6-5 and TRBJ1-5; 9 bases are a match to TRBD1. Germline V lookup: CDR1 MNHEY, CDR2 SVGAGI. This CDR3 has 15 amino acids. The J segment lost 5 bases and the V segment lost 6 bases, leaving 8 bases of the junction unmatched. The CDR3 region is CASRRTGAEDQPQHF. CDR3 DNA sequence: TGTGCCAGCAGGCGGACAGGGGCGGAAGATCAGCCCCAGCATTTT.

The J gene is TRBJ1-1, the V gene TRBV7-2; 7 positions agree with TRBD1. With V trimmed by 4 bases and J by 6 bases, 8 bases remained unmatched. Germline V gene lookup returns CDR1 SGHTA and CDR2 FQGNSA. This CDR3 has 14 residues. This chain's CDR3 is CASSYQGGIAEAFF. CDR3 nucleotide sequence: TGTGCCAGCAGCTACCAGGGGGGAATCGCTGAAGCTTTCTTT.

The V and J genes are TRBV19 and TRBJ2-2; 8 bases agree with TRBD1. Germline V gene sequence: CDR1 LNHDA, CDR2 SQIVND (reference sequence). V lost 7 bases and J lost 6; bases outside the gene matches: 7. The CDR3 has 14 amino acids. The CDR3 reads CASNRQGSAGELFF. CDR3 DNA: TGTGCCAGTAACAGACAGGGGAGCGCCGGGGAGCTGTTTTTT.

This clone was observed once. The chain couples TRBV19 to TRBJ1-2; TRBD1 matches at 8 bases. Germline assignment: CDR1 LNHDA and CDR2 SQIVND (reference sequence). This CDR3 has 16 amino acids. V shed 3 bases and J 2 bases; nucleotides not matched to a gene: 8. CDR3 region: CASSITGGAVNYGYTF. The CDR3 DNA follows: TGTGCCAGTAGTATTACAGGGGGAGCCGTGAACTATGGCTACACCTTC. The entire variable domain, with the rest obtained from reference TRBV19 and TRBJ1-2, is as follows: DGGITQSPKYLFRKEGQNVTLSCEQNLNHDAMYWYRQDPGQGLRLIYYSQIVNDFQKGDIAEGYSVSREKKESFPLTVTSAQKNPTAFYLCASSITGGAVNYGYTFGSGTRLTVV.

The CDR3 bases are TGCGCCAGCAGCTTGCTGGGGCACACAGATACGCAGTATTTT. Amino acid sequence: CASSLLGHTDTQYF. The chain couples TRBV5-1 to TRBJ2-3; D may be TRBD1 (5 bases). Trimming cost V 1 base and J 2 bases, with 8 bases left between them. This CDR3 is 14 amino acids long. Germline-derived CDR1 and CDR2 are SGHRS and YFSETQ.

The rearrangement uses TRBV7-9 and TRBJ1-1; TRBD1 aligns across 9 bases. The CDR3 is 12 amino acids. CDR1 is SEHNR and CDR2 is FQNEAQ in the germline V gene (reference sequence). The V segment lost 4 bases and the J segment 8 bases; nucleotides outside the gene matches: 2. The CDR3 sequence: CASSWGQGEAFF. For the CDR3, the DNA is TGTGCCAGCAGCTGGGGACAGGGCGAAGCTTTCTTT.

This chain links TRBV9 with TRBJ2-1; 7 bases agree with TRBD1. Germline lookup yields CDR1 SGDLS and CDR2 YYNGEE. The CDR3 is 15 amino acids. V was clipped by 0 bases and J by 7 bases; unmatched bases: 7. The CDR3 spells CASSVEGQAWNEQFF. The DNA for the CDR3 is TGTGCCAGCAGCGTAGAAGGACAGGCATGGAATGAGCAGTTCTTC.

This clone was seen once. This chain uses TRBV2 with TRBJ2-3; TRBD2 aligns across 8 bases. CDR3 size: 15 residues. Germline CDR1 is SNHLY and CDR2 is FYNNEI. V dropped 3 bases and J dropped 4; count of bases not matched to a gene: 6. The CDR3 DNA follows: TGTGCCAGCAGTGATGTGCCGGGGGGGTCAGATACGCAGTATTTT. Encoded protein: CASSDVPGGSDTQYF.

The V gene is TRBV7-9, the J gene TRBJ1-4; 8 bases are a match to TRBD1. V dropped 3 bases and J dropped 8; count of bases not matched to a gene: 8. In germline, CDR1 is SEHNR, CDR2 FQNEAQ (reference sequence). This CDR3 has 15 amino acids. CDR3 nucleotide sequence: TGTGCCAGCAGCTTCGGACAGGGCGGCCTAGAAAAACTGTTTTTT. It yields the protein CASSFGQGGLEKLFF.

The chain has TRBV29-1 and TRBJ1-1, with 8 nucleotides matching TRBD1. Per the germline V gene, CDR1 is SQVTM and CDR2 is ANQGSEA. CDR3 size: 12 residues. V was pared by 4 bases and J by 5 bases, with 3 bases of the junction left unmatched. CDR3 DNA sequence: TGCAGCGTTGTGACAGGGGCGACTGAAGCTTTCTTT. Its translation: CSVVTGATEAFF.

The rearrangement joins TRBV3-1 (or the pseudogene TRBV3-2) to TRBJ1-1; 8 nucleotides line up with TRBD1. Germline trimming cut 3 bases from V and 0 bases from J; bases unmatched to any gene: 6. From germline, CDR1 is LGHDT and CDR2 YNNKEL (reference sequence). The CDR3 extends over 16 amino acids. The CDR3 sequence: CASSHTGGALNTEAFF. The CDR3 DNA reads as TGTGCCAGCAGCCATACAGGGGGGGCCTTGAACACTGAAGCTTTCTTT.

A note on this clone: Sequence at one end of the junction differs from germline and may be a read error. The CDR3 sequence is CARRGRLAGRGETQYF. In DNA form, the CDR3 reads TGTGCCCGCAGGGGACGACTAGCGGGGCGGGGGGAGACCCAGTACTTC. This sequence joins TRBV2 and TRBJ2-5; TRBD2 agrees at 11 bases. CDR1 and CDR2 (germline): SNHLY, FYNNEI. This CDR3 spans 16 amino acids.

The chain is built from TRBV6-5 and TRBJ2-7, with a weak D call TRBD1 (6 bases). This CDR3 contains 15 residues. Looked up from germline, CDR1 is MNHEY and CDR2 is SVGAGI. Trimming took off 2 bases at V and 5 bases at J, with 16 bases between the two ends. CDR3 sequence: CASSYEKQGVDEQYF. CDR3 bases: TGTGCCAGCAGTTACGAAAAACAGGGCGTCGACGAGCAGTACTTC.

This clone is deemed medium-sized. The chain is built from TRBV5-4 and TRBJ1-6, with 8 bases fitting TRBD1. V gave up 6 bases and J gave up 9 bases; unmatched junction bases: 11. Germline V gene lookup returns CDR1 SGHNT and CDR2 YYREEE (reference sequence). This CDR3 contains 15 residues. CDR3 residues: CASNLGQGASSPLHF. DNA of the CDR3: TGTGCCAGCAACCTGGGGCAGGGGGCTAGTTCACCCCTCCACTTT.

This chain uses TRBV3-1 (or the pseudogene TRBV3-2) with TRBJ2-1, with 8 bases aligning to TRBD1. The CDR3 runs 15 residues. Germline CDR1 is LGHDT and CDR2 is YNNKEL (reference sequence). Germline trimming cut 5 bases from V and 9 bases from J; bases unmatched to any gene: 12. The CDR3 nucleotides read TGTGCCAGCAGCGCCCGGGACAGGCCCCCCGGTGAGCAGTTCTTC. This encodes CASSARDRPPGEQFF.

V usage is TRBV5-8 and J usage is TRBJ1-2; D not certain. The CDR3 is 14 residues long. V was trimmed by 1 base and J by 2 bases, leaving 9 bases between them. The germline V gene encodes CDR1 SGHTS and CDR2 YDEGEE. CDR3: CASSLTPVNYGYTF. CDR3 bases: TGTGCCAGCAGCTTGACTCCCGTCAACTATGGCTACACCTTC.

In its sample, this clone was seen once. The CDR3 reads CASSSPTDQETQYF. CDR3 nucleotides: TGCGCCAGCAGCTCACCCACGGACCAAGAGACCCAGTACTTC. The chain links TRBV5-1 to TRBJ2-5; D is undetermined. Between the trimmed V and J ends, which lost 3 bases and 0 bases, there was a span of 9 bases. The CDR3 sequence is 14 residues long. Looked up from germline, CDR1 is SGHRS and CDR2 is YFSETQ. Together with reference TRBV5-1 and TRBJ2-5, the CDR3 gives the full variable domain: KAGVTQTPRYLIKTRGQQVTLSCSPISGHRSVSWYQQTPGQGLQFLFEYFSETQRNKGNFPGRFSGRQFSNSRSEMNVSTLELGDSALYLCASSSPTDQETQYFGPGTRLLVL.

The chain couples TRBV3-1 (or the pseudogene TRBV3-2) to TRBJ2-1; D is undetermined. This CDR3 comprises 14 residues. V was trimmed by 5 bases and J by 6 bases, leaving 14 bases between them. CDR1 and CDR2 from the germline V gene are LGHDT and YNNKEL (reference sequence). This CDR3 reads CASSSLGSGNEQFF. The CDR3 DNA sequence: TGTGCCAGCAGCTCCCTAGGATCTGGCAATGAGCAGTTCTTC.

The chain links TRBV6-2 or TRBV6-3 to TRBJ1-1, with 8 bases aligning to TRBD1. The CDR3 runs to 17 residues. CDR1 and CDR2 from the germline V gene are MNHEY and SVGEGT. V was clipped by 3 bases and J by 5 bases; unmatched bases: 14. CDR3 DNA: TGTGCCAGCAGTTATACCTACAGGGCAGGGGGCGCGACTGAAGCTTTCTTT. This translates into CASSYTYRAGGATEAFF.

The chain joins TRBV30 to TRBJ1-6; D unresolved. The CDR3 length is 12 residues. Trimming shortened V by 4 bases and J by 6 bases, and 7 bases separated the two germline ends. Looked up from germline, CDR1 is GTSNPN and CDR2 is SVGIG (reference sequence). CDR3 in amino acids: CAWTTSNSPLHF. CDR3 bases: TGTGCCTGGACAACGAGTAATTCACCCCTCCACTTT. The entire variable domain, with the rest obtained from reference TRBV30 and TRBJ1-6, is as follows: SQTIHQWPATLVQPVGSPLSLECTVEGTSNPNLYWYRQAAGRGLQLLFYSVGIGQISSEVPQNLSASRPQDRQFILSSKKLLLSDSGFYLCAWTTSNSPLHFGNGTRLTVT.

The chain employs TRBV7-6 and TRBJ1-1, with TRBD1 identical over 7 bases. Trimming cost V 5 bases and J 7 bases; bases outside gene matches: 7. The CDR3 runs 13 residues. Looked up from germline, CDR1 is SGHVS and CDR2 is FNYEAQ. CDR3 coding DNA: TGTGCCAGCAGCCTCCCGGGGACAGTTGAAGCTTTCTTT. As protein: CASSLPGTVEAFF. Full variable domain (outside the CDR3, taken from reference TRBV7-6 and TRBJ1-1): GAGVSQSPRYKVTKRGQDVALRCDPISGHVSLYWYRQALGQGPEFLTYFNYEAQQDKSGLPNDRFSAERPEGSISTLTIQRTEQRDSAMYRCASSLPGTVEAFFGQGTRLTVV.

The V gene is TRBV11-2, the J gene TRBJ1-6; weak D call: TRBD1 (5 bases). The CDR3 length is 15 residues. Trimming removed 1 base from V and 7 bases from J, with 11 bases in between. CDR1 and CDR2 (germline): SGHAT, FQNNGV. The CDR3 loop reads CASSLVGHPNSPLHF. The CDR3 DNA is TGTGCCAGCAGCTTAGTTGGACACCCAAATTCACCCCTCCACTTT.

This clone was seen only once. The chain employs TRBV18 and TRBJ1-5, with D unclear. CDR3 size: 13 residues. With 3 bases removed from V and 2 bases from J, the gap between germline ends came to 5 bases. CDR1 and CDR2 from the germline V gene are KGHSH and LQKENI. Here the CDR3 DNA reads TGTGCCAGCTCACCCGTAGGCAATCAGCCCCAGCATTTT. Amino acid sequence: CASSPVGNQPQHF.

This sequence joins TRBV7-9 and TRBJ2-1; 10 nucleotides line up with TRBD1. CDR1 and CDR2 from the germline V gene are SEHNR and FQNEAQ (reference sequence). Trimming removed 5 bases from V and 5 bases from J; junction bases left unmatched: 18. The length of the CDR3 is 19 residues. CDR3 DNA: TGTGCCAGCAGCCCAAGACAGGGGGCCCCCATCGGTCTTAACAATGAGCAGTTCTTC. It is translated as CASSPRQGAPIGLNNEQFF. The full variable domain, with the rest looked up from reference TRBV7-9 and TRBJ2-1, is DTGVSQNPRHKITKRGQNVTFRCDPISEHNRLYWYRQTLGQGPEFLTYFQNEAQLEKSRLLSDRFSAERPKGSFSTLEIQRTEQGDSAMYLCASSPRQGAPIGLNNEQFFGPGTRLTVL.